This T cell receptor (beta chain) was sequenced in a study of T cells after yellow fever vaccination. Study-wide results and caveats: Contaminants from the bulk population, in the form of abundant clonotypes, could be found in FACS-sorted repertoires.

A single record per CDR3 protein comes from TCRdb applying MiXCR to the 5' RACE reads. Of 620,000 or so distinct CDR3 sequences listed, 9% to 15% were seen once; the top ten hold more than 12%. This clonotype turned up a few times. The antigen remains unidentified. The TCR comes from a man aged 25-45 years who received the YFV17D yellow fever vaccine. The material was PBMCs, obtained on the day of the yellow fever booster vaccination.

DNA for the CDR3: TGCGCCAGCAGCGGCCTCCTCGGGACAGGGTTAGGAGATACGCAGTATTTT. Amino acid sequence: CASSGLLGTGLGDTQYF. The chain combines TRBV5-1 with TRBJ2-3, with 9 nucleotides matching TRBD1. The junction had 14 bases not matched to a gene; V was cut back by 4 bases and J by 5 bases. The CDR3 covers 17 residues. The germline V gene encodes CDR1 SGHRS and CDR2 YFSETQ. The complete variable domain, with remaining parts taken from reference TRBV5-1 and TRBJ2-3, reads KAGVTQTPRYLIKTRGQQVTLSCSPISGHRSVSWYQQTPGQGLQFLFEYFSETQRNKGNFPGRFSGRQFSNSRSEMNVSTLELGDSALYLCASSGLLGTGLGDTQYFGPGTRLTVL.